This is a list of T cell receptor beta chains from one sample in a study of T cell responses to AZD1222 COVID-19 vaccine. Repertoires were generated with immunoSEQ multiplex PCR, while TCRdb's copy carries only in-frame clones and drops some. The sample records roughly 120,000 clones, approximately 83% being singletons. Material: peripheral blood, obtained on day 0 of AZD1222 vaccination. Receptors were obtained from an adult in good health. The CDR3 runs from the conserved cysteine through the conserved F or W. A D gene is named only where the DNA matches it firmly. Rows may omit the clone size; those that give it use once, few, many or a size class.

clone size	V gene	D gene	J gene	CDR3 DNA	CDR3 protein
-	TRBV18	-	TRBJ1-6	TGTGCCAGCTCCCCGTCCCACGGACGCCATAATTCACCCCTCCACTTT	CASSPSHGRHNSPLHF
-	TRBV21-1	-	TRBJ1-6	TGTGCCAGCAGAAGGGAAGGGTCAAGCTCCTATAATTCACCCCTCCACTTT	CASRREGSSSYNSPLHF
-	TRBV7-9	-	TRBJ1-2	TGTGCCAGCGGTACAGGGCCCTATAACTATGGCTACACCTTC	CASGTGPYNYGYTF
once	TRBV7-3	-	TRBJ2-1	TGTGCCAGCAGCGCGGGCGAACCTAGCTACAATGAGCAGTTCTTC	CASSAGEPSYNEQFF
once	TRBV3-1/TRBV3-2	-	TRBJ2-1	TGTGCCAGCAGCCAAGAACACCGGGAGAGGTTTGGGTTTGAGCAGTTCTTC	CASSQEHRERFGFEQFF
-	TRBV6-6	-	TRBJ2-1	TGTGCCAGCAGCTGGGAACCTGGGACATTTAATGAGCAGTTCTTC	CASSWEPGTFNEQFF
-	TRBV6-1	-	TRBJ1-6	TGTGCCAGCAGTGTCGGCAGCGGATCCTATAATTCACCCCTCCACTTT	CASSVGSGSYNSPLHF
-	TRBV12-3/TRBV12-4	-	TRBJ1-5	TGTGCCAGCAACTCGAATAGCAATCAGCCCCAGCATTTT	CASNSNSNQPQHF
-	TRBV7-2	-	TRBJ2-1	TGTGCCAGCAGCTTAGGGGCCGGGTCACCTGAGCAGTTCTTC	CASSLGAGSPEQFF
-	TRBV6-5	-	TRBJ2-7	TGTGCCAGCAGGGGGACGTTCACTACCTACGAGCAGTACTTC	CASRGTFTTYEQYF
-	TRBV3-1/TRBV3-2	TRBD2	TRBJ2-3	TGTGCCAGCAGCCAGATAGCGGGTCGCACAGATACGCAGTATTTT	CASSQIAGRTDTQYF
-	TRBV4-1	-	TRBJ2-1	TGCGCCAGCAGCCAATCCACAGCTACGTCGTACAATGAGCAGTTCTTC	CASSQSTATSYNEQFF